Below are 23 T cell receptor beta chains sequenced from a single sample in a study of blood T cell repertoires in COVID-19. The assay was immunoSEQ multiplex PCR, and TCRdb's table has in-frame clones only and misses some. The data hold roughly 220,000 clones, with around 89% observed a single time. The source material was PBMCs or T cells enriched from blood (not recorded which). These receptors were obtained from a woman aged 18-29 years in a cohort exposed to, infected with or recovered from COVID-19 (not recorded which).

This rearrangement joins TRBV5-1 to TRBJ2-1; 10 positions match TRBD2. CDR3 length: 17 amino acids. V was pared by 0 bases and J by 8 bases, with 11 bases of the junction left unmatched. In germline, CDR1 is SGHRS, CDR2 YFSETQ. CDR3 DNA: TGCGCCAGCAGCTTGGAGGCTAGCGGGAGTTTACAGCATGAGCAGTTCTTC. Translation gives CASSLEASGSLQHEQFF.

The chain has TRBV28 and TRBJ1-2, with 7 positions matching TRBD1. Trimming cost V 4 bases and J 3 bases; bases outside gene matches: 2. This CDR3 is 13 amino acids long. In germline, CDR1 is MDHEN, CDR2 SYDVKM. This CDR3 reads CASSYGQDYGYTF. DNA for the CDR3: TGTGCCAGCAGTTACGGACAGGACTATGGCTACACCTTC.

The chain carries TRBV27 and TRBJ1-6; no clear D gene. The CDR3 totals 16 residues. The germline CDR1 and CDR2 sequences are MNHEY and SMNVEV (reference sequence). V dropped 6 bases and J dropped 0 bases, with 12 bases sitting between them. CDR3 coding DNA: TGTGCCAGCAGCATAGGCGGGAGCTCCTATAATTCACCCCTCCACTTT. It codes for CASSIGGSSYNSPLHF.

The chain recombines TRBV9 with TRBJ1-2, with TRBD1 matching 8 bases. Germline assignment: CDR1 SGDLS and CDR2 YYNGEE. V trimming: 0 bases; J trimming: 8 bases; junction bases outside the gene matches: 6. This CDR3 has 14 amino acids. CDR3 sequence: CASSVESGGLGYTF. In DNA, the CDR3 is TGTGCCAGCAGCGTAGAGTCAGGGGGCCTGGGCTACACCTTC.

This sequence joins TRBV10-3 and TRBJ2-1; tentatively, D is TRBD2 (5 bases). CDR1 is ENHRY, CDR2 SYGVKD, per germline. CDR3 length: 13 amino acids. The V gene lost 3 bases and the J gene lost 9 bases, with 12 bases spanning the gap. CDR3 bases: TGTGCCATCAGTGATAACAACGGACTTGAGCAGTTCTTC. Translation: CAISDNNGLEQFF.

As concerns this clone: Other DNA variants within this sample encode the same CDR3. This chain links TRBV24-1 with TRBJ1-2; the match to TRBD1 covers 8 bases. Looked up from germline, CDR1 is KGHDR and CDR2 is SFDVKD. J lost 4 bases, V lost 4 bases, and 1 base had no gene match. CDR3 length equals 13 residues. CDR3 DNA sequence: TGTGCCACCAGTGAAGACAGGGGCTATGGCTACACCTTC. Its translation is CATSEDRGYGYTF.

The V call is TRBV27, the J call TRBJ1-2; 12 bases map to TRBD1. CDR1 MNHEY and CDR2 SMNVEV come from the germline V gene (reference sequence). The CDR3 extends over 16 amino acids. V dropped 4 bases and J dropped 3; count of bases not matched to a gene: 6. CDR3 sequence (DNA): TGTGCCAGCAGTTCCCTGGGACAGGGGGCATACTATGGCTACACCTTC. This gives the protein CASSSLGQGAYYGYTF.

The chain recombines TRBV3-1 (or the pseudogene TRBV3-2) with TRBJ1-2; 10 nucleotides align to TRBD1. Germline V CDR1 and CDR2: LGHDT, YNNKEL (reference sequence). The V gene end was trimmed by 0 bases and the J gene end by 6 bases; junction bases not matched to a gene: 4. The CDR3 has 15 amino acids. This chain's CDR3 is CASSQEWGTGDGYTF. The CDR3 region has the DNA TGTGCCAGCAGCCAAGAATGGGGGACAGGGGATGGCTACACCTTC.

The V gene is TRBV11-3, the J gene TRBJ2-3; TRBD2 might be the D (6 bases). CDR3 length: 14 residues. Deletions cut 5 bases from V and 4 bases from J, with 13 bases between. Germline V gene data show CDR1 as SGHNT and CDR2 as YENEEA. This CDR3 is CASSRRASADTQYF. The CDR3 region has the DNA TGTGCCAGCAGCCGAAGGGCTAGCGCAGATACGCAGTATTTT.

This clone was seen once. The rearrangement uses TRBV19 and TRBJ2-3; perhaps TRBD1 as D (5 bases). The CDR3 has 15 residues. V dropped 5 bases and J dropped 0 bases, with 12 bases sitting between them. Germline-derived CDR1 and CDR2 are LNHDA and SQIVND (reference sequence). CDR3 nucleotide sequence: TGTGCCAGTAGTGCCGCGACAGTTAGCACAGATACGCAGTATTTT. It is translated as CASSAATVSTDTQYF.

The V call is TRBV6-5, the J call TRBJ1-2, with 8 bases identical to TRBD1. Germline trimming cut 6 bases from V and 2 bases from J; bases unmatched to any gene: 5. The CDR3 spans 14 residues. Germline V gene sequence: CDR1 MNHEY, CDR2 SVGAGI. The CDR3, as DNA: TGTGCCAGCAGGACGGGACAGGAAAACTATGGCTACACCTTC. Protein: CASRTGQENYGYTF.

This chain joins TRBV7-6 and TRBJ2-3, with TRBD2 matching 14 bases. Germline loops: CDR1 SGHVS, CDR2 FNYEAQ. The CDR3 sequence is 20 residues long. Trimming at V came to 4 bases and at J to 0 bases, leaving 12 bases not matched to a gene. The CDR3 protein is CASSYPGLAGAPNSTDTQYF. DNA for the CDR3: TGTGCCAGCAGCTACCCGGGACTAGCGGGGGCCCCAAACAGCACAGATACGCAGTATTTT.

This chain links TRBV11-2 with TRBJ2-3; D call uncertain. Germline CDR1 and CDR2: SGHAT and FQNNGV. Deletions cut 1 base from V and 1 base from J, with 6 bases between. CDR3 length: 14 residues. CDR3 amino acids: CASSLVAGTDTQYF. The CDR3 nucleotides are TGTGCCAGCAGCTTAGTAGCAGGCACAGATACGCAGTATTTT.

The rearrangement uses TRBV7-2 and TRBJ1-4; TRBD1 agrees at 9 bases. The V gene's germline CDR1 is SGHTA and CDR2 FQGNSA. The ends lost 0 bases at V and 7 bases at J; junction bases unmatched: 6. The CDR3 runs to 16 residues. The CDR3 loop reads CASSLALQGAGEKLFF. In DNA, the CDR3 is TGTGCCAGCAGCTTAGCTTTACAGGGGGCAGGTGAAAAACTGTTTTTT.

The chain joins TRBV19 to TRBJ1-2, with 7 positions matching TRBD1. Per the germline V gene, CDR1 is LNHDA and CDR2 is SQIVND (reference sequence). Trimming cost V 6 bases and J 5 bases; bases outside gene matches: 9. The CDR3 loop spans 14 amino acids. The CDR3 nucleotides read TGTGCCAGTAGACCCGACAGGGTTGCATATGGCTACACCTTC. Residues: CASRPDRVAYGYTF.

The chain is built from TRBV11-1 and TRBJ1-1; D might be TRBD1 (5 bases). The length of the CDR3 is 14 residues. Germline-derived CDR1 and CDR2 are SGHAT and FQDESV (reference sequence). V shed 2 bases and J shed 2 bases, with 9 bases lying between them. CDR3 nucleotide sequence: TGTGCCAGCAGCTTAACAGGTGTTAACACTGAAGCTTTCTTT. This translates into CASSLTGVNTEAFF.

The V and J genes are TRBV28 and TRBJ1-2, with D hard to call. This CDR3 is built from 13 residues. The V gene lost 5 bases and the J gene lost 7 bases, with 14 bases spanning the gap. Looked up from germline, CDR1 is MDHEN and CDR2 is SYDVKM. The CDR3 region is CASSTFGEPGYTF. The CDR3 coding sequence is TGTGCCAGCAGTACTTTCGGGGAACCTGGCTACACCTTC.

This clone was observed a single time. V gene TRBV6-1 combines with J gene TRBJ2-3; D is ambiguous. Germline CDR1 MNHNS, CDR2 SASEGT. This CDR3 is 16 amino acids long. V was shortened by 1 base and J by 1 base, with 12 bases between the two germline ends. CDR3 residues: CASSEVGPSRTDTQYF. CDR3 nucleotides: TGTGCCAGCAGTGAAGTGGGCCCCTCCCGCACAGATACGCAGTATTTT.

Note on this clone: The junction shows a germline mismatch at one end, possibly a read error. The V gene is TRBV6-5, the J gene TRBJ1-2, with D unresolved. This CDR3 spans 13 amino acids. Germline V gene sequence: CDR1 MNHEY, CDR2 SVGAGI. As DNA, the CDR3 is TGCGCAGTGCGGGGAGAAATTAACTATGGCTACACCTTC. Encoded protein: CAVRGEINYGYTF.

This clone was counted only a few times. The chain recombines TRBV4-2 with TRBJ2-1, with 12 bases matching TRBD2. Trimming removed 1 base from V and 5 bases from J; junction bases left unmatched: 0. The CDR3 consists of 15 residues. Germline V gives CDR1 LGHNA, CDR2 YNFKEQ. CDR3 loop: CASSQGTSGNNEQFF. The CDR3 DNA follows: TGTGCCAGCAGCCAAGGGACTAGCGGGAACAATGAGCAGTTCTTC.

The sample holds many counts of this clone. The rearrangement uses TRBV5-1 and TRBJ2-7, with 10 positions matching TRBD2. The CDR3 contains 15 residues. V lost 0 bases and J lost 6; bases outside the gene matches: 6. Per the germline V gene, CDR1 is SGHRS and CDR2 is YFSETQ. This CDR3 reads CASSLVASGSGEQYF. In DNA, the CDR3 is TGCGCCAGCAGCTTGGTAGCTAGCGGGAGTGGCGAGCAGTACTTC.

The CDR3 DNA sequence: TGTGCCAGCATACTGAGGGCTAATGAAAAACTGTTTTTT. It translates to CASILRANEKLFF. The gene calls are TRBV6-5 and TRBJ1-4; no clear D gene. Germline V gene data show CDR1 as MNHEY and CDR2 as SVGAGI. CDR3 size: 13 residues. Trimming pared 7 bases from V and 3 bases from J, leaving 9 bases between.

This chain joins TRBV7-9 and TRBJ1-5; D unresolved. Between the trimmed V and J ends, which lost 1 base and 1 base, there was a span of 5 bases. This CDR3 has 14 residues. In germline, CDR1 is SEHNR, CDR2 FQNEAQ (reference sequence). CDR3 loop: CASSLGQSNQPQHF. The CDR3 DNA reads as TGTGCCAGCAGCTTAGGGCAGAGCAATCAGCCCCAGCATTTT.